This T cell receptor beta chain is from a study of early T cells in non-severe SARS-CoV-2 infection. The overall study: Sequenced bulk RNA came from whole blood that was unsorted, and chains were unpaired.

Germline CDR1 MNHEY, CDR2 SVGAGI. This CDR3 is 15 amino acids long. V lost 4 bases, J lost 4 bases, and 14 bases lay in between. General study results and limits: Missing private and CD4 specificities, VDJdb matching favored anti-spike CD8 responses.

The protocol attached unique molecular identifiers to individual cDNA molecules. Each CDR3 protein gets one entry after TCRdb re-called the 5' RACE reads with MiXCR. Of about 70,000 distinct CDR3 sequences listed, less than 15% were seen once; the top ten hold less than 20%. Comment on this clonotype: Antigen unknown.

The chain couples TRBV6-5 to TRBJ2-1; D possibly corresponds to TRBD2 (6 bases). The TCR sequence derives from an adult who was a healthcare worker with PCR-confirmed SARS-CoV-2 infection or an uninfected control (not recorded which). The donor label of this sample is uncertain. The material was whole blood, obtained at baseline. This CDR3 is CASSLPGLPYNEQFF. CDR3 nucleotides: TGTGCCAGCAGTTTACCGGGACTGCCATACAATGAGCAGTTCTTC.